These 21 T cell receptor beta chains were all obtained from the same sample, sequenced in a study of T cell repertoires in cytomegalovirus infection. TCRdb fed the reads into MiXCR, producing one record per CDR3 protein. Seen here are approximately 910,000 distinct CDR3 sequences, more than 25% observed once, and the top ten hold over 13%. Antigen specificity for these receptors is unknown. This sample comprised cultured CD8+ T cells from PBMCs, obtained from culture after CMV antigen stimulation. The source is a human donor in good health (CMV status not recorded). Some clones in this sample may be carry-over from other donors' samples.

This chain joins TRBV7-6 and TRBJ2-7; a weak D match, TRBD1 (5 bases). Germline V gene data show CDR1 as SGHVS and CDR2 as FNYEAQ. The CDR3 consists of 13 residues. V was clipped by 0 bases and J by 2 bases, with 5 bases between them. The CDR3 loop is CASSLAGPYEQYV. CDR3 DNA: TGTGCCAGCAGCTTAGCGGGGCCCTACGAGCAGTACGTC.

The rearrangement uses TRBV7-9 and TRBJ2-7; 9 positions agree with TRBD2. Germline lookup yields CDR1 SEHNR and CDR2 FQNEAQ (reference sequence). After removal of 5 bases from V and 1 base from J, the junction contained 3 bases not matched to a gene. The CDR3 covers 14 residues. The CDR3: CASSIAGGSYEQYF. CDR3 nucleotide sequence: TGTGCCAGCAGCATCGCGGGGGGGTCCTACGAGCAGTACTTC.

V gene TRBV28 combines with J gene TRBJ2-5, with D possibly TRBD1 on 6 matching bases. Trimming pared 10 bases from V and 3 bases from J, leaving 24 bases between. CDR1 and CDR2 from the germline V gene are MDHEN and SYDVKM. The CDR3 contains 16 residues. The CDR3 reads CANSFDEGTPKETQYF. CDR3 sequence (DNA): TGTGCCAACAGCTTCGACGAAGGGACACCGAAAGAGACCCAGTACTTC.

The rearrangement joins TRBV7-9 to TRBJ2-7; TRBD1 matches at 9 bases. V trimming: 3 bases; J trimming: 5 bases; junction bases outside the gene matches: 5. CDR1 is SEHNR, CDR2 FQNEAQ, per germline (reference sequence). The CDR3 extends over 14 amino acids. CDR3 in DNA: TGTGCCAGCAGCTTCGGGACAGGGAGTCACGAGCAGTACTTC. This codes for CASSFGTGSHEQYF.

This clonotype was found a few times. The chain uses TRBV11-3 and TRBJ2-1; tentatively, D is TRBD2 (6 bases). Deletions cut 4 bases from V and 2 bases from J, with 15 bases between. This CDR3 region has 16 residues. Germline V CDR1 and CDR2: SGHNT, YENEEA. CDR3 coding DNA: TGTGCCAGCAGCTCTCCCTCGTCGGGGGCCTACAATGAGCAGTTCTTC. Encoded protein: CASSSPSSGAYNEQFF.

This clonotype was picked up a small number of times. This rearrangement joins TRBV25-1 to TRBJ1-1; D ambiguous. V gave up 6 bases and J gave up 3 bases, with 17 bases separating them. The length of the CDR3 is 15 residues. The V gene's germline CDR1 is MGHDK and CDR2 SYGVNS. The CDR3 nucleotides read TGTGCCAGCAGGCCCGTTTATGGAGGAGACACTGAAGCTTTCTTT. Residues: CASRPVYGGDTEAFF.

This clonotype was recorded only once. The CDR3 protein is CASIAWDSHEQFF. The CDR3 nucleotides are TGTGCCAGCATTGCGTGGGACAGCCATGAGCAGTTCTTC. V usage is TRBV7-3 and J usage is TRBJ2-1, with 7 bases that match TRBD1. Germline loops: CDR1 SGHTA, CDR2 FQGTGA. The CDR3 has 13 amino acids. With V trimmed by 7 bases and J by 8 bases, 8 bases remained unmatched.

This rearrangement joins TRBV2 to TRBJ2-1; D is unresolved. Trimming pared 3 bases from V and 2 bases from J, leaving 17 bases between. Germline V CDR1 and CDR2: SNHLY, FYNNEI. This CDR3 comprises 17 residues. In DNA form, the CDR3 reads TGTGCCAGCAGTGATGGGCGCAAATTTGGCCCCTACAATGAGCAGTTCTTC. Protein product: CASSDGRKFGPYNEQFF.

The V gene is TRBV3-1, the J gene TRBJ2-7, with D perhaps TRBD1 or TRBD2 (5 bases each). The CDR3 is made up of 14 amino acids. V shed 2 bases and J shed 7 bases, with 15 bases lying between them. Germline V gene sequence: CDR1 LGHDT, CDR2 YNNKEL (reference sequence). The CDR3 DNA reads TGTGCCAGCAGCCAAAGGGACCCTCCTAAAGAGCAGTACTTC. Translation gives CASSQRDPPKEQYF.

The rearrangement uses TRBV25-1 and TRBJ1-3; D remains ambiguous. Germline values: CDR1 MGHDK, CDR2 SYGVNS. Trimming left V 4 bases short and J 0 bases short, with 13 bases between. CDR3 size: 16 residues. CDR3: CASSVAGLSSGNTIYF. The CDR3 DNA is TGTGCCAGCAGTGTGGCGGGCTTAAGCTCTGGAAACACCATATATTTT.

This clonotype was seen a few times. The chain couples TRBV4-1 to TRBJ1-2; 12 nucleotides agree with TRBD1. Germline V gene sequence: CDR1 MGHRA, CDR2 YSYEKL. Trimming cost V 3 bases and J 8 bases; bases outside gene matches: 16. The CDR3 extends over 18 amino acids. CDR3 sequence reads: CASSQYTGTGGAALGYTF. The DNA for the CDR3 is TGCGCCAGCAGCCAGTACACCGGGACAGGGGGCGCGGCGTTAGGCTACACCTTC.

The chain is built from TRBV7-6 and TRBJ1-2, with D unclear. The CDR3 consists of 13 residues. Between the trimmed V and J ends, which lost 3 bases and 3 bases, there was a span of 8 bases. CDR1 SGHVS and CDR2 FNYEAQ come from the germline V gene. CDR3: CASSFERHYGYTF. In nucleotides, the CDR3 is TGTGCCAGCAGCTTCGAGAGGCACTATGGCTACACCTTC. The complete variable domain, with remaining parts taken from reference TRBV7-6 and TRBJ1-2, reads GAGVSQSPRYKVTKRGQDVALRCDPISGHVSLYWYRQALGQGPEFLTYFNYEAQQDKSGLPNDRFSAERPEGSISTLTIQRTEQRDSAMYRCASSFERHYGYTFGSGTRLTVV.

V usage is TRBV6-1 and J usage is TRBJ2-1; D is perhaps TRBD1 (5 bases). Trimming left V 5 bases short and J 5 bases short, with 13 bases between. The CDR3 loop spans 14 amino acids. Looked up from germline, CDR1 is MNHNS and CDR2 is SASEGT. The CDR3, as DNA: TGTGCCAGCAGTAGATCCGCGACAGACAATGAGCAGTTCTTC. Encoded protein: CASSRSATDNEQFF.

In its sample, this clonotype was seen a few times. This chain connects TRBV5-1 to TRBJ2-5; no clear D. The V gene lost 5 bases and the J gene lost 5 bases, with 16 bases spanning the gap. The V gene's germline CDR1 is SGHRS and CDR2 YFSETQ. The CDR3 is 14 amino acids. Here the CDR3 reads CASSSPRHGETQYF. CDR3 in DNA: TGCGCCAGCAGTTCACCCCGGCATGGCGAGACCCAGTACTTC.

This sequence joins TRBV20-1 and TRBJ1-2; 7 nucleotides line up with TRBD1. The germline V gene has CDR1 DFQATT and CDR2 SNEGSKA (reference sequence). The CDR3 extends over 13 amino acids. V dropped 5 bases and J dropped 7; count of bases not matched to a gene: 10. The CDR3: CSADGHRGSGYTF. CDR3 bases: TGCAGTGCTGACGGACACAGGGGTAGTGGCTACACCTTC.

This clonotype appeared a few times. V gene TRBV15 combines with J gene TRBJ2-2; possibly TRBD2 for D (6 bases). This CDR3 is built from 17 residues. Trimming left V 0 bases short and J 1 base short, with 12 bases between. CDR1 and CDR2 (germline): LNHNV, YYDKDF (reference sequence). The CDR3 spells CATSRDRRGRNTGELFF. DNA for the CDR3: TGTGCCACCAGCAGAGATAGGAGGGGACGGAACACCGGGGAGCTGTTTTTT.

V and J are TRBV7-9 and TRBJ2-1, with TRBD1 matching over 7 bases. CDR1 and CDR2 (germline): SEHNR, FQNEAQ (reference sequence). The CDR3 has 14 amino acids. J lost 5 bases, V lost 1 base, and 2 bases had no gene match. This chain's CDR3 is CASSLEGTDNEQFF. The CDR3 nucleotides are TGTGCCAGCAGCTTAGAAGGGACAGACAATGAGCAGTTCTTC.

This clonotype was seen repeatedly, ten times or more. This chain uses TRBV27 with TRBJ2-1; D uncertain. The CDR3 contains 13 residues. V was cut by 6 bases and J by 4 bases, with 10 bases left in between. Germline CDR1 is MNHEY and CDR2 is SMNVEV (reference sequence). CDR3 DNA: TGTGCCAGCAGCTTCACAGCTTACAATGAGCAGTTCTTC. It encodes CASSFTAYNEQFF.

This clonotype has a count of ten or more. The J gene is TRBJ2-2, the V gene TRBV7-2, with 9 bases fitting TRBD2. V dropped 2 bases and J dropped 8; count of bases not matched to a gene: 9. The CDR3 loop spans 16 amino acids. Germline V gene lookup returns CDR1 SGHTA and CDR2 FQGNSA. Here the CDR3 reads CASSLRLAGTGGELFF. Here the CDR3 DNA reads TGTGCCAGCAGCTTAAGGCTAGCGGGGACCGGGGGGGAGCTGTTTTTT.

A note on this clonotype: This may arise from a read error, as a much more abundant clone is one base away. The rearrangement links TRBV7-2 to TRBJ2-3, with D possibly TRBD1 on 6 matching bases. Germline CDR1 SGHTA, CDR2 FQGNSA. CDR3 length equals 14 residues. The CDR3 is CVSSSLGATDTQYF. CDR3 bases: TGTGTCAGCAGCAGTTTGGGGGCCACAGATACGCAGTATTTT.

This clonotype occurred a few times. The V gene is TRBV2, the J gene TRBJ1-5, with D unclear. Germline CDR1 reads SNHLY; CDR2 reads FYNNEI. Trimming removed 3 bases at V and 1 base at J, with 16 bases between. CDR3 length equals 17 residues. The DNA of the CDR3 is TGTGCCAGCAGTGACCTCTCTAATTTGGGGAGCAATCAGCCCCAGCATTTT. It specifies CASSDLSNLGSNQPQHF.